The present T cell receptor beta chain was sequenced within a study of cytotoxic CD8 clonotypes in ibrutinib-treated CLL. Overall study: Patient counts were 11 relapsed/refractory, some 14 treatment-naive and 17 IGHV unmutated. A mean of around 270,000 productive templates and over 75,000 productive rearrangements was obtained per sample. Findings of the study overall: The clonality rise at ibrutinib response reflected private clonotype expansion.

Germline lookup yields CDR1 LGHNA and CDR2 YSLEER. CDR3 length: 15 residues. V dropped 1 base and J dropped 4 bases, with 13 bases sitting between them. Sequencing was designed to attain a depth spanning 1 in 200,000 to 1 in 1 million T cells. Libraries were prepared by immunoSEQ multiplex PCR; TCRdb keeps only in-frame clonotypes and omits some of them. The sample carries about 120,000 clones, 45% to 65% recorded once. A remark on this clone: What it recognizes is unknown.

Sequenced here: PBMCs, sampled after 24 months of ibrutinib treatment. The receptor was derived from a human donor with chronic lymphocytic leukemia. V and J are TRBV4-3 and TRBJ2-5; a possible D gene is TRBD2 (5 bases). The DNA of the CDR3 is TGCGCCAGCAGCCAAGGAGAGGCAGGAGGAGAGACCCAGTACTTC. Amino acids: CASSQGEAGGETQYF.